This T cell receptor (beta chain) emerged from a study of CD8+ T cells in alopecia areata. Treatment given: oral pan-JAK inhibitor, 5-10 mg twice daily. For this clone: Its matching antigen is unknown.

Extracted from the samples, RNA was reverse transcribed into cDNA to serve as the sequencing template. Measured with immunoSEQ multiplex PCR; TCRdb has only the in-frame clones, and not every one. This table holds some 150,000 clones, around half found once. Study-level results: The study found higher clonality in lesional than normal scalp, especially in alopecia totalis/universalis. The study also sequences resident alphabeta T cells of normal skin in scalp samples. Whereas mice showed it more clearly, TCR sharing across patients was murkier, possibly because of HLA.

Germline V gene sequence: CDR1 PRHDT, CDR2 FYEKMQ (reference sequence). The CDR3 consists of 15 residues. Trimming left V 2 bases short and J 0 bases short, with 10 bases between. The sequence was collected from a human donor with alopecia areata. The specimen comprised CD8+ T cells sorted from blood, sampled at week 4, from a patient treated with tofacitinib. The chain joins TRBV13 to TRBJ1-1; D ambiguous. The CDR3 DNA reads TGTGCCAGCAGCTTATCGGGAGTTTTGAACACTGAAGCTTTCTTT. It yields the protein CASSLSGVLNTEAFF.